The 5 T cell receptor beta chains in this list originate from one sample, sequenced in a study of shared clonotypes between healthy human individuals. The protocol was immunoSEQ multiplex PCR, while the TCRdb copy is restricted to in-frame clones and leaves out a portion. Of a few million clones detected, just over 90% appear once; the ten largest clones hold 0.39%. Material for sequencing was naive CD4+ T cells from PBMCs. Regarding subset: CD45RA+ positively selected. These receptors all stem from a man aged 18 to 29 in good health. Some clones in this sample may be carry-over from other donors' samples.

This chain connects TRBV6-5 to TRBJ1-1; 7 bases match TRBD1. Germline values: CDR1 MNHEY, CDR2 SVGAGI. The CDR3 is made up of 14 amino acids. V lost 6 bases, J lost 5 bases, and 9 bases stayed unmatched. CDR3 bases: TGTGCCAGCAGCCCCCGACAGGGAAGAACTGAAGCTTTCTTT. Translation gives CASSPRQGRTEAFF.

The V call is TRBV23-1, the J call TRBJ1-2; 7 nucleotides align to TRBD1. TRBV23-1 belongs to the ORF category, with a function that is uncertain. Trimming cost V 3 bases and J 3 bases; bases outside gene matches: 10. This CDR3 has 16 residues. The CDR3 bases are TGCGCCAGCAGTCAGAGGGATCGGGACAGCCACTATGGCTACACCTTC. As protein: CASSQRDRDSHYGYTF.

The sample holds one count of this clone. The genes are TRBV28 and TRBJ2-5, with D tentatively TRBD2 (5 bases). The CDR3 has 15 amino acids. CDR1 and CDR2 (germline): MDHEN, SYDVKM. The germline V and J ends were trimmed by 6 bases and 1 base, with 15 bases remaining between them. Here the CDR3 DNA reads TGTGCCAGCAGGTCTATCGACGGGATCCAAGAGACCCAGTACTTC. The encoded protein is CASRSIDGIQETQYF. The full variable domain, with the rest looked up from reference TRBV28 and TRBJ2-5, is DVKVTQSSRYLVKRTGEKVFLECVQDMDHENMFWYRQDPGLGLRLIYFSYDVKMKEKGDIPEGYSVSREKKERFSLILESASTNQTSMYLCASRSIDGIQETQYFGPGTRLLVL.

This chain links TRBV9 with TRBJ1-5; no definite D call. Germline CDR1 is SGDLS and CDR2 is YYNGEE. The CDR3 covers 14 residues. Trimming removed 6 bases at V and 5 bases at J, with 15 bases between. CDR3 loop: CASIRPACYQPQHF. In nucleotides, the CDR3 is TGTGCCAGCATCCGACCCGCTTGCTATCAGCCCCAGCATTTT.

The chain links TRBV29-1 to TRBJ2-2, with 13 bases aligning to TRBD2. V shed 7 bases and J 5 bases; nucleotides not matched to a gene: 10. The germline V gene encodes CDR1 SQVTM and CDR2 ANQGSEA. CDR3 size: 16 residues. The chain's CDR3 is CSAQIGLAGDTGELFF. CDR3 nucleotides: TGCAGCGCCCAGATAGGACTAGCGGGAGATACCGGGGAGCTGTTTTTT.